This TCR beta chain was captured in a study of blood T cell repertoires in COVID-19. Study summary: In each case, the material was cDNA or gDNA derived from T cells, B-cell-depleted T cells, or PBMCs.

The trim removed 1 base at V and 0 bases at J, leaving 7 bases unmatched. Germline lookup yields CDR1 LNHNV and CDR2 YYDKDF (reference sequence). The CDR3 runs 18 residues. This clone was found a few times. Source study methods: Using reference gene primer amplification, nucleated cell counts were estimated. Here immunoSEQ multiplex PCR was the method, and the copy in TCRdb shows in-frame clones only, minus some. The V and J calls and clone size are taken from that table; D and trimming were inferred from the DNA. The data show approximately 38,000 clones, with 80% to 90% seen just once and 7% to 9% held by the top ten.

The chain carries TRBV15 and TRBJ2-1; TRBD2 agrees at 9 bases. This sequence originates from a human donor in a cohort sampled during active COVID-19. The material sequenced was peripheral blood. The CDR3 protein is CATSRVGLALSSYNEQFF. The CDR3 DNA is TGTGCCACCAGCAGAGTAGGACTAGCGTTGAGCTCCTACAATGAGCAGTTCTTC. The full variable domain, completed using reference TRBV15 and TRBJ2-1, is DAMVIQNPRYQVTQFGKPVTLSCSQTLNHNVMYWYQQKSSQAPKLLFHYYDKDFNNEADTPDNFQSRRPNTSFCFLDIRSPGLGDTAMYLCATSRVGLALSSYNEQFFGPGTRLTVL.